This TCR beta chain was retrieved from a study of blood T cell repertoires in COVID-19. Looking at the study overall: Acute and convalescent COVID-19 specimens originated in the United States, Italy and Spain.

V dropped 5 bases and J dropped 3; count of bases not matched to a gene: 0. Germline V gene lookup returns CDR1 LNHDA and CDR2 SQIVND (reference sequence). CDR3 length: 12 residues. Study processing details: Reference gene primer amplification gave nucleated cell count estimates. Assay used: immunoSEQ multiplex PCR; TCRdb lists only in-frame clones, some missing. V and J calls and clone size are those listed in that table; D and trimming were worked out from the DNA. The data contain tens of thousands of clones, 85% of them singletons. This receptor was identified in a human donor in a cohort sampled during active COVID-19. This sequence joins TRBV19 and TRBJ2-5; 7 bases fit TRBD2. Specimen: peripheral blood. The CDR3 DNA reads TGTGCCAGTAGTGGGGGGGAAGAGACCCAGTACTTC. This encodes CASSGGEETQYF.